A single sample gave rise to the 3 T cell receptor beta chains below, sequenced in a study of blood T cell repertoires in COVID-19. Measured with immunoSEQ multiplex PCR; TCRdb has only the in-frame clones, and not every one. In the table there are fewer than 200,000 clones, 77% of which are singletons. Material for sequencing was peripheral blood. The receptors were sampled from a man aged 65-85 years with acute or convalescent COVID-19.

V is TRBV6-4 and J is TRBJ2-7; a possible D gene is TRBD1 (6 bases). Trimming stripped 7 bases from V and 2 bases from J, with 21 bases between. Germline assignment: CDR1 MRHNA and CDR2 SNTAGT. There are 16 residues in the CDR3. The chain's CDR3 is CASNGRGWAEAYEQYF. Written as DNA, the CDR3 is TGTGCCAGCAATGGCAGGGGATGGGCGGAGGCCTACGAGCAGTACTTC.

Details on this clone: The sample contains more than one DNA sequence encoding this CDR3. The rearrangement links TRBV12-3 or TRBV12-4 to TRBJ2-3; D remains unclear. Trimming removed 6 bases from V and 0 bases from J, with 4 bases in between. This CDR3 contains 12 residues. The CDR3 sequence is CASSLSTDTQYF. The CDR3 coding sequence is TGTGCCAGCAGCCTCAGCACAGATACGCAGTATTTT.

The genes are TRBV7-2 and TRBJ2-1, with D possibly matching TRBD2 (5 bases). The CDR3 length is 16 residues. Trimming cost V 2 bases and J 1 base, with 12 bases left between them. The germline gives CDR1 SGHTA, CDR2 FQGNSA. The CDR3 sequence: CASSLSWGASYNEQFF. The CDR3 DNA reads TGTGCCAGCAGCTTATCGTGGGGAGCATCCTACAATGAGCAGTTCTTC.